The present entry profiles one TCR beta chain with its context. The length of the CDR3 is 13 residues. Unmatched junction bases numbered 7, after V lost 6 bases and J lost 2 bases. CDR1 is DFQATT and CDR2 is SNEGSKA in the germline V gene (reference sequence). TCRdb re-called the RT-PCR reads with MiXCR, one entry per CDR3 protein. The data contain 550,000 to 750,000 distinct CDR3 sequences, 11% to 15% of them singletons. The chain has TRBV20-1 and TRBJ2-7; 7 bases align to TRBD2. The sequence was collected from a female donor in good health, serving as a healthy control. The specimen sequenced was memory CD4+ T cells from blood. CDR3 coding DNA: TGCAGTGCCTCCGAGCGGGACCCCTACGAGCAGTACTTC. It is translated as CSASERDPYEQYF.